What follows describes a single T cell receptor beta chain. What it binds is not known. This entry is derived from a study of vaccination effects on CD4 cells after COVID-19. Broader study findings: In convalescents, post-vaccine spike-reactive clones were mainly new clones induced by vaccination.

This CDR3 has 14 residues. The germline V gene has CDR1 SGHRS and CDR2 YFSETQ. The ends were cut back, 2 bases at V and 2 bases at J, with 10 bases in the middle. This table comes from immunoSEQ multiplex PCR, and its TCRdb copy is limited to in-frame clones, with some not included. The data show approximately 70,000 clones, 73% seen once. In the ViraFEST assay, antigen-specific CD4+ clonotypes were identified by expansion after peptide-pool stimulation. Subsequent to roughly 9 days of culture, CD4+ T cells were isolated. Their SARS-CoV-2 infection, verified by PCR, occurred between March and December 2020.

The sequenced sample was CD4+ T cells from PBMCs cultured with HIV peptides, obtained before COVID-19 vaccination. The sample's subset: HIV-1 Nef peptide pool negative control/reference culture. The gene calls are TRBV5-1 and TRBJ2-5, with D hard to call. This receptor was taken from a human donor who had a prior SARS-CoV-2 infection. The CDR3 loop is CASSFNRRQETQYF. In DNA form, the CDR3 reads TGCGCCAGCAGCTTCAACCGACGACAAGAGACCCAGTACTTC.